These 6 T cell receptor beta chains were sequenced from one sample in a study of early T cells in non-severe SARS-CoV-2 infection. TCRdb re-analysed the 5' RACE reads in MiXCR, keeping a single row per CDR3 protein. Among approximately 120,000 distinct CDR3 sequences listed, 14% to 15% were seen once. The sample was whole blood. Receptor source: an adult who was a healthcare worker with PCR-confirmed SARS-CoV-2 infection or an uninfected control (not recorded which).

The CDR3 loop reads CASSESVISYEQYF. CDR3 nucleotide sequence: TGTGCCAGCAGTGAATCTGTCATCTCCTACGAGCAGTACTTC. The chain links TRBV2 to TRBJ2-7; no reliable D call. There are 14 residues in the CDR3. Germline lookup yields CDR1 SNHLY and CDR2 FYNNEI. The V end lost 2 bases, the J end lost 0 bases, and 8 bases lay between the germline ends.

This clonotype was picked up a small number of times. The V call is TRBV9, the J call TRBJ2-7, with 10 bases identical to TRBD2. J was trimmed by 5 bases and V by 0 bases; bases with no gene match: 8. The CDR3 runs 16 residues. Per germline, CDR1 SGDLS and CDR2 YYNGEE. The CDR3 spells CASSVVGAGGPNEQYF. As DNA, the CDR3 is TGTGCCAGCAGCGTAGTAGGAGCGGGGGGGCCCAACGAGCAGTACTTC. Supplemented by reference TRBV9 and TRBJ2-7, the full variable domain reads DSGVTQTPKHLITATGQRVTLRCSPRSGDLSVYWYQQSLDQGLQFLIQYYNGEERAKGNILERFSAQQFPDLHSELNLSSLELGDSALYFCASSVVGAGGPNEQYFGPGTRLTVT.

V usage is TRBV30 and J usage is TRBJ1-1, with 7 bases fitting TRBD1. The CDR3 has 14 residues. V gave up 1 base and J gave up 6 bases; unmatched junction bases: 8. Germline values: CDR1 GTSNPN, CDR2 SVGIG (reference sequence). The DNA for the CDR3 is TGTGCCTGGAGTGCAGGAGGGGGCGCTTCTGAAGCTTTCTTT. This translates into CAWSAGGGASEAFF.

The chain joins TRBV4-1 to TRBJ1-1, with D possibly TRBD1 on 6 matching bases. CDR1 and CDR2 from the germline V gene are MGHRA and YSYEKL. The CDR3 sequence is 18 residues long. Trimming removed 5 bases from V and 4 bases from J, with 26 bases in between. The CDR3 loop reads CASSSEGGTSDLGTEAFF. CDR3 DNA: TGCGCCAGCAGCTCAGAGGGGGGGACTTCAGATCTGGGCACTGAAGCTTTCTTT.

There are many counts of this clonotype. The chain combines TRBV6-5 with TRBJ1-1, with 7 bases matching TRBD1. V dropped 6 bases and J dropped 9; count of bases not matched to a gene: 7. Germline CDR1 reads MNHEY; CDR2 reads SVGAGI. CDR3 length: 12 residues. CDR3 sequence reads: CASSPLTGKAFF. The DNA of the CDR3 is TGTGCCAGCAGCCCATTGACAGGGAAAGCTTTCTTT.

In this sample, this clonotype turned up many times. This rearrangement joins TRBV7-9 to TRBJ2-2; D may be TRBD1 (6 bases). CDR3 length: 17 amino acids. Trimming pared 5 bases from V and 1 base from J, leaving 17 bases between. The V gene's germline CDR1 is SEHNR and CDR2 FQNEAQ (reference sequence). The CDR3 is CASSNADRTLNTGELFF. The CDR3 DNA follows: TGTGCCAGCAGCAACGCCGACAGGACCTTGAACACCGGGGAGCTGTTTTTT.